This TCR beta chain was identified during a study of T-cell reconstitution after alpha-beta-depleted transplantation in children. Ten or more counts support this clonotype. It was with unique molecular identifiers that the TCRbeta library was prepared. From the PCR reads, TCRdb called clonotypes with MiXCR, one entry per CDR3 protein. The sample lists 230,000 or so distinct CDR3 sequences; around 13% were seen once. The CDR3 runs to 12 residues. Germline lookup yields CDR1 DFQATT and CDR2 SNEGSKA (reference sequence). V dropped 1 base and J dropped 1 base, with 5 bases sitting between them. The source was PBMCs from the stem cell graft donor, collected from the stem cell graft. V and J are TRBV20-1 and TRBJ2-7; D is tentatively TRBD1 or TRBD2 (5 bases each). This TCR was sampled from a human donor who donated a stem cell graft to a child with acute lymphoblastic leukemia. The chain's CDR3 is CSARGGSYEQYF. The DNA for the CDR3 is TGCAGTGCTAGAGGGGGGTCCTACGAGCAGTACTTC.